The clone carrying this T cell receptor beta chain was seen repeatedly, ten times or more. Its antigen is still unknown. The library was designed around alpha chains, so this beta chain is a stray read whose abundance carries little weight. TCRdb reprocessed the 5' RACE reads with MiXCR, giving one entry per CDR3 protein. The sample lists fewer than 8,500 distinct CDR3 sequences; more than 6.5% were seen once. Described time point: sample taken at primary tumor resection. These data are taken from a study of spatial heterogeneity in lung cancer. Study-wide findings and caveats: Intratumoral expanded alpha and beta TCR counts were found to track tumor mutation counts.

The CDR3 covers 16 residues. In germline, CDR1 is MDHEN, CDR2 SYDVKM. Germline trimming cut 5 bases from V and 1 base from J; bases unmatched to any gene: 9. This sequence originates from a female donor with early-stage non-small cell lung cancer. The material sequenced was lung tumor tissue, taken at surgery. The J gene is TRBJ2-3, the V gene TRBV28, with 7 bases aligning to TRBD1. The CDR3 nucleotides are TGTGCCAGCAGTGGCAACAGGGGTCGGGGCACAGATACGCAGTATTTT. It encodes CASSGNRGRGTDTQYF.